The 5 T cell receptor beta chains presented below share a single source sample, sequenced in a study of cytomegalovirus exposure and HLA in healthy donors. The PCR contained 60 Vbeta and 13 Jbeta primers. Clones were read by immunoSEQ multiplex PCR, and TCRdb kept only the in-frame ones, dropping some. The repertoire table contains over 200,000 clones. Sequenced: PBMCs. These receptors were collected from a woman aged 30 to 39 in good health and CMV-seropositive.

The chain employs TRBV19 and TRBJ2-5, with 7 bases aligning to TRBD2. Germline V CDR1 and CDR2: LNHDA, SQIVND (reference sequence). The V and J ends lost 8 bases and 5 bases, in that order; junction bases with no gene match: 2. This CDR3 is built from 11 residues. CDR3 region: CASRGGETQYF. CDR3 bases: TGTGCCAGTCGGGGAGGGGAGACCCAGTACTTC.

The V call is TRBV9, the J call TRBJ2-3; 10 bases match TRBD2. CDR1 is SGDLS, CDR2 YYNGEE, per germline. V lost 0 bases to trimming and J lost 10 bases; unmatched junction nucleotides: 11. CDR3 length equals 16 residues. The CDR3 sequence: CASSVGSSGGLLPQYF. The CDR3 DNA sequence: TGTGCCAGCAGCGTAGGGTCTAGCGGGGGCCTCTTGCCGCAGTATTTT.

This chain connects TRBV5-5 to TRBJ2-7; the D gene is possibly TRBD1 (5 bases). V gave up 4 bases and J gave up 2 bases, with 16 bases separating them. Germline-derived CDR1 and CDR2 are SGHKS and YYEKEE (reference sequence). This CDR3 is 15 amino acids long. CDR3 bases: TGTGCCAGCAGCAGAATCCCAACAGGAACCTACGAGCAGTACTTC. Amino acids: CASSRIPTGTYEQYF.

The V call is TRBV2, the J call TRBJ1-5; no clear D gene. The germline V gene encodes CDR1 SNHLY and CDR2 FYNNEI. The CDR3 is 16 amino acids. V lost 3 bases and J lost 1, with 13 bases in between. CDR3 bases: TGTGCCAGCAGTGATGGCAGTCTCTTCAGCAATCAGCCCCAGCATTTT. Protein product: CASSDGSLFSNQPQHF.

The chain recombines TRBV6-1 with TRBJ1-2; no firm D call. The germline V and J ends were trimmed by 2 bases and 4 bases, with 17 bases remaining between them. CDR1 and CDR2 (germline): MNHNS, SASEGT. This CDR3 contains 16 residues. The CDR3 is CASSESHPPRIYGYTF. The CDR3 DNA reads TGTGCCAGCAGTGAATCCCACCCTCCGCGGATCTATGGCTACACCTTC.